The 6 T cell receptor beta chains below come from one sample, sequenced in a study of T cell responses to AZD1222 COVID-19 vaccine. Repertoires were generated with immunoSEQ multiplex PCR, while TCRdb's copy carries only in-frame clones and drops some. The table records 75,000 to 100,000 clones, roughly 88% of them present only once. Here the sequenced sample was peripheral blood, taken on day 0 of AZD1222 vaccination. The receptors here all came from an adult in good health.

The chain links TRBV27 to TRBJ2-7; tentative D call: TRBD2 (6 bases). Trimming shortened V by 5 bases and J by 5 bases, and 16 bases separated the two germline ends. This CDR3 region has 14 residues. Germline lookup yields CDR1 MNHEY and CDR2 SMNVEV (reference sequence). The CDR3 loop is CASSLLRGNHEQYF. CDR3 in DNA: TGTGCCAGCAGTCTGCTCCGGGGGAACCACGAGCAGTACTTC.

The rearrangement links TRBV5-3 to TRBJ2-1; no reliable D call. Being an ORF, TRBV5-3 has a function that is uncertain. Deletions cut 1 base from V and 11 bases from J, with 13 bases between. CDR3 size: 13 residues. This CDR3 reads CARSLSASRKQFF. The CDR3 DNA reads TGTGCCAGAAGCTTGTCGGCTTCTCGTAAGCAGTTCTTC.

This chain links TRBV12-3 or TRBV12-4 with TRBJ1-2; TRBD1 is a possible D gene (5 bases). V was cut by 2 bases and J by 3 bases, with 7 bases left in between. The CDR3 runs 13 residues. CDR3 residues: CASSLKGHYGYTF. CDR3 nucleotides: TGTGCCAGCAGTTTAAAGGGGCACTATGGCTACACCTTC.

The V gene is TRBV28, the J gene TRBJ1-5, with a weak D call TRBD1 (5 bases). This CDR3 comprises 16 residues. Trimming left V 2 bases short and J 3 bases short, with 14 bases between. Germline CDR1 and CDR2: MDHEN and SYDVKM. The CDR3 DNA sequence: TGTGCCAGCAGTTTAGCGAGACAGAGGTTCAATCAGCCCCAGCATTTT. Residues: CASSLARQRFNQPQHF. Filled out from reference TRBV28 and TRBJ1-5, the complete variable domain reads DVKVTQSSRYLVKRTGEKVFLECVQDMDHENMFWYRQDPGLGLRLIYFSYDVKMKEKGDIPEGYSVSREKKERFSLILESASTNQTSMYLCASSLARQRFNQPQHFGDGTRLSIL.

This chain joins TRBV7-8 and TRBJ2-1; the match to TRBD2 covers 8 bases. The junction had 2 bases not matched to a gene; V was cut back by 2 bases and J by 2 bases. The length of the CDR3 is 15 residues. Germline V lookup: CDR1 SGHVS, CDR2 FQNEAQ. CDR3 region: CASSLREGPYNEQFF. CDR3 coding DNA: TGTGCCAGCAGCTTACGGGAGGGCCCCTACAATGAGCAGTTCTTC.

The rearrangement joins TRBV5-5 to TRBJ2-7, with D uncertain. V shed 3 bases and J shed 3 bases, with 13 bases lying between them. Germline V lookup: CDR1 SGHKS, CDR2 YYEKEE (reference sequence). The CDR3 is 14 amino acids. DNA for the CDR3: TGTGCCAGCAGCTCCTCCGCCGCGGTCTACGAGCAGTACTTC. Translation gives CASSSSAAVYEQYF. The full variable domain, rest sourced from reference TRBV5-5 and TRBJ2-7, is DAGVTQSPTHLIKTRGQQVTLRCSPISGHKSVSWYQQVLGQGPQFIFQYYEKEERGRGNFPDRFSARQFPNYSSELNVNALLLGDSALYLCASSSSAAVYEQYFGPGTRLTVT.